This T cell receptor beta chain was captured in a study of cytomegalovirus exposure and HLA in healthy donors. Libraries were prepared by immunoSEQ multiplex PCR; TCRdb keeps only in-frame clonotypes and omits some of them. The data hold about 360,000 clones, with 86% observed a single time. Study-wide results and caveats: In a later analysis, first-cohort TCR clusters were found to tend to co-occur in the 130 or so validation repertoires.

In this sample, this clone turned up once. Its antigen is still unknown. CDR1 and CDR2 from the germline V gene are SGHRS and YFSETQ. V lost 0 bases to trimming and J lost 6 bases; unmatched junction nucleotides: 3. The CDR3 contains 14 residues. The chain recombines TRBV5-1 with TRBJ2-1, with 7 bases matching TRBD2. Sequenced sample: PBMCs. The sequence was obtained from a young woman in good health and CMV-seronegative. In DNA form, the CDR3 reads TGCGCCAGCAGCTTGGGCGGGGGAATCAATGAGCAGTTCTTC. Protein product: CASSLGGGINEQFF.